The entry that follows covers one TCR beta chain sequence. What it binds is unknown. V was cut by 7 bases and J by 1 base, with 10 bases left in between. The CDR3 consists of 13 residues. Germline CDR1 MNHNS, CDR2 SASEGT. The source of the sample is a study of T cells in Graves' hyperthyroidism and ophthalmopathy. Whole-study results and caveats: Expanded thyroid clonotypes (above 0.001) were mostly also found in blood. Ophthalmopathy got predicted by the model a median around 6.8 months before its onset.

At least 3 on the Clinical Activity Score was recorded for ophthalmopathy patients, who also had NOSPECS grade at least 4 and duration under 3 months. The study based diagnoses on clinical symptoms, serum thyroxine and TRAb, thyroid ultrasound and orbital computed tomography. It was RNA transcripts that yielded the amplified TCR beta CDR3 regions. The HTBI primer set was used in a first-round RT-PCR of the TCR CDR3. MiXCR, applied by TCRdb to the multiplex PCR reads, yields one record per CDR3 protein. The sample has about 300,000 distinct CDR3 sequences; around 20% are singletons. The TCR sequence derives from a man aged 45-60 years with Graves' ophthalmopathy. V and J are TRBV6-1 and TRBJ1-1; a possible D gene is TRBD1 (5 bases). The sample consisted of blood. CDR3 nucleotide sequence: TGTGCCAGCAATCAGGGTCAGAACACTGAAGCTTTCTTT. It codes for CASNQGQNTEAFF.